One and the same sample provided the 5 T cell receptor beta chains below, sequenced in a study of control samples from healthy donors and cancer patients. The method was immunoSEQ multiplex PCR; TCRdb's version includes in-frame clones alone and lacks a portion of them. The sample comprises 25,000 to 30,000 clones, about 83% of which are singletons, and about 1.6% rests with the top ten. The sequenced sample consisted of PBMCs. These receptor sequences come from a woman between 40 and 50 years old with lung cancer.

V and J are TRBV30 and TRBJ1-3; D may be TRBD1 (6 bases). Trimming cost V 0 bases and J 2 bases, with 8 bases left between them. This CDR3 region has 14 residues. Germline V gives CDR1 GTSNPN, CDR2 SVGIG (reference sequence). The CDR3 coding sequence is TGTGCCTGGAGTGTAGGGGGGCCTGGAAACACCATATATTTT. This sequence encodes CAWSVGGPGNTIYF.

The chain joins TRBV7-2 to TRBJ1-1; the D is unclear. Germline V gene data show CDR1 as SGHTA and CDR2 as FQGNSA. The CDR3 spans 15 residues. The V end lost 1 base, the J end lost 1 base, and 10 bases lay between the germline ends. CDR3 sequence reads: CASSLERTENTEAFF. The DNA for the CDR3 is TGTGCCAGCAGCTTAGAAAGGACGGAGAACACTGAAGCTTTCTTT.

The chain joins TRBV2 to TRBJ1-2; D ambiguous. Trimming took 6 bases from V and 2 from J, leaving 10 bases between them. This CDR3 is 13 amino acids long. Germline V CDR1 and CDR2: SNHLY, FYNNEI. The CDR3 bases are TGTGCCAGCAGGAAGACGGTGAACTATGGCTACACCTTC. It is translated as CASRKTVNYGYTF.

This clone came up once. The V call is TRBV7-9, the J call TRBJ2-5, with D possibly matching TRBD2 (5 bases). This CDR3 is 14 amino acids long. Germline loops: CDR1 SEHNR, CDR2 FQNEAQ (reference sequence). Deletions cut 7 bases from V and 2 bases from J, with 14 bases between. In DNA form, the CDR3 reads TGTGCCAGCACCGGAAGCGGCAGTCAAGAGACCCAGTACTTC. It is translated as CASTGSGSQETQYF.

The genes are TRBV27 and TRBJ2-6; D uncertain. Trimming took 2 bases from V and 0 from J, leaving 5 bases between them. Per germline, CDR1 MNHEY and CDR2 SMNVEV (reference sequence). The CDR3 extends over 15 amino acids. In nucleotides, the CDR3 is TGTGCCAGCAGTTTAGCTAGCTCTGGGGCCAACGTCCTGACTTTC. Translation gives CASSLASSGANVLTF.